These 7 T cell receptor beta chains were sequenced from one sample in a study of blood T cell repertoires in COVID-19. The repertoire was sequenced with immunoSEQ multiplex PCR; TCRdb's copy has only in-frame clones and lacks some. The table lists approximately 260,000 clones, about 89% of them singletons, with 1.5% to 2% in the top ten. The sample was PBMCs or T cells enriched from blood (not recorded which). The receptor set was obtained from a woman aged 18 to 35 who had recovered from COVID-19.

V is TRBV5-1 and J is TRBJ2-3; no clear D. This CDR3 comprises 14 residues. Trimming left V 6 bases short and J 3 bases short, with 14 bases between. Germline V gene lookup returns CDR1 SGHRS and CDR2 YFSETQ. Written as DNA, the CDR3 is TGCGCCAGCACTCGAACTGATGCTACAGATACGCAGTATTTT. This translates into CASTRTDATDTQYF. The entire variable domain, with the rest obtained from reference TRBV5-1 and TRBJ2-3, is as follows: KAGVTQTPRYLIKTRGQQVTLSCSPISGHRSVSWYQQTPGQGLQFLFEYFSETQRNKGNFPGRFSGRQFSNSRSEMNVSTLELGDSALYLCASTRTDATDTQYFGPGTRLTVL.

The V call is TRBV12-3 or TRBV12-4, the J call TRBJ2-7; D is ambiguous. The CDR3 totals 13 residues. With 9 bases removed from V and 3 bases from J, the gap between germline ends came to 15 bases. As DNA, the CDR3 is TGTGCCAGTGGCCCAAACCGACACTACGAGCAGTACTTC. It yields the protein CASGPNRHYEQYF.

The V call is TRBV28, the J call TRBJ2-7; no clear D. Germline V gene sequence: CDR1 MDHEN, CDR2 SYDVKM. Trimming cost V 1 base and J 7 bases, with 11 bases left between them. The CDR3 totals 13 residues. CDR3 DNA: TGTGCCAGCAGTTTATCGTTGAGCCGGGAGCAGTACTTC. It is translated as CASSLSLSREQYF. Based on the CDR3 plus reference TRBV28 and TRBJ2-7, the full variable domain is DVKVTQSSRYLVKRTGEKVFLECVQDMDHENMFWYRQDPGLGLRLIYFSYDVKMKEKGDIPEGYSVSREKKERFSLILESASTNQTSMYLCASSLSLSREQYFGPGTRLTVT.

This clone was counted a single time. The chain links TRBV6-5 to TRBJ1-2, with D perhaps TRBD1 (6 bases). CDR1 MNHEY and CDR2 SVGAGI come from the germline V gene. This CDR3 is 16 amino acids long. With 0 bases removed from V and 7 bases from J, the gap between germline ends came to 18 bases. CDR3 sequence: CASSYSKTGSPAGYTF. Here the CDR3 DNA reads TGTGCCAGCAGTTACTCCAAAACAGGGAGTCCTGCTGGCTACACCTTC.

The chain links TRBV7-3 to TRBJ2-2; D possibly corresponds to TRBD2 (6 bases). Trimming left V 5 bases short and J 2 bases short, with 12 bases between. The CDR3 is made up of 15 amino acids. Germline V gene lookup returns CDR1 SGHTA and CDR2 FQGTGA. CDR3 sequence: CASSESSDNTGELFF. CDR3 nucleotide sequence: TGTGCCAGCAGCGAGTCTAGCGATAACACCGGGGAGCTGTTTTTT.

V usage is TRBV19 and J usage is TRBJ2-7, with D perhaps TRBD1 (6 bases). V shed 6 bases and J shed 3 bases, with 18 bases lying between them. This CDR3 has 15 amino acids. Germline V gene sequence: CDR1 LNHDA, CDR2 SQIVND (reference sequence). CDR3 loop: CASSPRGLGGYEQYF. As DNA, the CDR3 is TGTGCCAGTAGCCCTAGGGGCCTAGGGGGCTACGAGCAGTACTTC.

This clone was recorded only once. This rearrangement joins TRBV10-2 to TRBJ1-2; 8 bases fit TRBD1. V dropped 5 bases and J dropped 8; count of bases not matched to a gene: 7. CDR3 length: 13 residues. Germline CDR1 is WSHSY and CDR2 is SAAADI. Written as DNA, the CDR3 is TGCGCCAGCAGTCTGGACAGGGATTCCGGCTACACCTTC. Protein: CASSLDRDSGYTF.